A selection of T cell receptor beta chains follows, all from one sample in a study of T cell changes during pregnancy in multiple sclerosis. Only in-frame clones appear in the TCRdb table, and some are missing; sequencing was by immunoSEQ multiplex PCR. This sample has more than 50,000 clones, with about nine tenths found just once. Sequences were derived from peripheral blood, sampled in the first trimester of pregnancy. Every receptor here comes from a female donor with multiple sclerosis, enrolled in a pregnancy study. Each CDR3 is given with its conserved first and last residue. The D gene is left open where the match is weak. Only part of the rows carry a size: once, few, many, or a class if the clone is expanded.

.	TRBV7-9	TRBJ1-6	once	CASSFYRVWPEDSPLHF	TGTGCCAGCAGCTTCTACAGGGTTTGGCCCGAGGATTCACCCCTCCACTTT
TRBD1	TRBV9	TRBJ1-5	.	CASSSGTGEVGQPQHF	TGTGCCAGCAGCTCAGGGACAGGGGAAGTTGGTCAGCCCCAGCATTTT
TRBD1	TRBV7-6	TRBJ1-1	once	CASSSQGLSLKAFF	TGTGCCAGCAGCTCACAGGGGTTAAGTCTCAAAGCTTTCTTT
.	TRBV19	TRBJ1-6	once	CASRTDSTYNSPLHF	TGTGCCAGTAGGACAGACAGTACCTATAATTCACCCCTCCACTTT
TRBD1	TRBV18	TRBJ2-7	.	CASGQGEAYEQYF	TGTGCCAGTGGACAGGGGGAGGCCTACGAGCAGTACTTC
TRBD1	TRBV11-3	TRBJ1-1	.	CASSVGTGSEAFF	TGTGCCAGCAGCGTCGGGACAGGGTCTGAAGCTTTCTTT
TRBD1	TRBV5-1	TRBJ1-1	.	CASSLAGTGVEAFF	TGCGCCAGCAGCTTGGCGGGGACAGGGGTTGAAGCTTTCTTT
TRBD1	TRBV7-8	TRBJ1-1	.	CASSQPPGTGVNTEAFF	TGTGCCAGCAGCCAACCTCCAGGGACAGGGGTAAACACTGAAGCTTTCTTT
.	TRBV14	TRBJ2-5	.	CASSQNRAETQYF	TGTGCCAGCAGCCAAAACAGGGCAGAGACCCAGTACTTC
.	TRBV30	TRBJ1-5	.	CAWTQGNQPQHF	TGTGCCTGGACACAGGGAAATCAGCCCCAGCATTTT
.	TRBV10-1	TRBJ2-1	.	CASSEPDSTHYNEQFF	TGCGCCAGCAGTGAGCCCGACTCGACCCACTACAATGAGCAGTTCTTC
TRBD2	TRBV5-1	TRBJ2-1	.	CASSFRLAGGDEQFF	TGCGCCAGCAGCTTCCGACTAGCGGGGGGCGATGAGCAGTTCTTC
TRBD1	TRBV28	TRBJ2-5	.	CASSHFGTGQETQYF	TGTGCCAGCAGTCATTTCGGGACAGGGCAAGAGACCCAGTACTTC
.	TRBV27	TRBJ1-1	once	CASRFFPFF	TGTGCCAGCAGATTCTTCCCTTTCTTT
.	TRBV30	TRBJ1-1	.	CAWSFGGNTEAFF	TGTGCCTGGAGTTTTGGCGGGAACACTGAAGCTTTCTTT
TRBD2	TRBV19	TRBJ2-1	once	CASSNMVAGGHTNEQFF	TGTGCCAGTAGTAATATGGTAGCGGGAGGGCACACCAATGAGCAGTTCTTC
.	TRBV14	TRBJ2-3	few	CASSHRSAGLGRTDTQYF	TGTGCCAGCAGCCATCGTTCCGCGGGGCTAGGGCGCACAGATACGCAGTATTTT
TRBD1	TRBV9	TRBJ2-7	.	CASSVGGQSYEQYF	TGTGCCAGCAGCGTAGGGGGACAGTCCTACGAGCAGTACTTC
.	TRBV5-4	TRBJ2-1	.	CASSLNPAGEVRIHEQFF	TGTGCCAGCAGCTTGAACCCGGCCGGGGAAGTACGGATCCATGAGCAGTTCTTC
TRBD1	TRBV7-6	TRBJ2-5	.	CASGQGQGEKETQYF	TGTGCCAGCGGCCAGGGACAGGGTGAGAAAGAGACCCAGTACTTC
.	TRBV4-3	TRBJ2-1	.	CASSQQGSYNEQFF	TGCGCCAGCAGCCAACAGGGATCCTACAATGAGCAGTTCTTC
TRBD2	TRBV6-1	TRBJ2-7	.	CASSEGTSGFSYEQYF	TGTGCCAGCAGTGAAGGGACTAGCGGGTTCTCCTACGAGCAGTACTTC
TRBD2	TRBV13	TRBJ2-7	.	CASSLGRAGGYEQYF	TGTGCCAGCAGCTTAGGTAGGGCGGGGGGCTACGAGCAGTACTTC
.	TRBV7-2	TRBJ1-2	.	CASSLASGASPFMSTF	TGTGCCAGCAGCTTAGCTTCAGGGGCCTCCCCTTTCATGAGCACCTTC
.	TRBV19	TRBJ2-2	.	CASSRTAANTGELFF	TGTGCCAGTAGTCGGACAGCCGCGAACACCGGGGAGCTGTTTTTT
.	TRBV4-1	TRBJ1-2	.	CASSQDAREDYGYTF	TGCGCCAGCAGCCAAGATGCCCGGGAAGACTATGGCTACACCTTC
TRBD1	TRBV5-6	TRBJ1-2	.	CASSPTGQGNYGYTF	TGTGCCAGCAGCCCTACCGGACAGGGCAACTATGGCTACACCTTC
.	TRBV6-5	TRBJ1-1	.	CASSRGGTWNEAFF	TGTGCCAGCAGCCGGGGGGGGACATGGAATGAAGCTTTCTTT
TRBD1	TRBV30	TRBJ1-2	.	CAWRGTGGDGYTF	TGTGCCTGGAGGGGTACAGGGGGCGACGGCTACACCTTC
TRBD1	TRBV2	TRBJ2-7	.	CASTEQGSYEQYF	TGTGCCAGCACAGAACAGGGGAGTTACGAGCAGTACTTC
.	TRBV6-5	TRBJ2-1	.	CASTFRGEQFF	TGTGCCAGCACATTTAGGGGTGAGCAGTTCTTC
TRBD2	TRBV7-6	TRBJ2-7	.	CASSLEEGLAFYEQYF	TGTGCCAGCAGCTTAGAGGAGGGACTAGCTTTCTACGAGCAGTACTTC
.	TRBV9	TRBJ1-5	.	CASSVEDAGGSQPQHF	TGTGCCAGCAGCGTAGAGGATGCGGGAGGGAGTCAGCCCCAGCATTTT
TRBD2	TRBV5-4	TRBJ2-7	.	CASSLRAGGPFDEQYF	TGTGCCAGCAGCTTGCGGGCGGGAGGGCCGTTTGACGAGCAGTACTTC
.	TRBV6-1	TRBJ2-1	once	CASSDSVPYNEQFF	TGTGCCAGCAGTGATAGCGTCCCCTACAATGAGCAGTTCTTC
.	TRBV30	TRBJ1-3	.	CALFRPGNTIYF	TGTGCCCTATTTCGTCCTGGAAACACCATATATTTT
TRBD2	TRBV6-5	TRBJ2-1	.	CASSYALSGRGEQFF	TGTGCCAGCAGTTACGCCCTTAGCGGGAGAGGTGAGCAGTTCTTC
TRBD2	TRBV18	TRBJ2-7	once	CASSPPGGGADEQYF	TGTGCCAGCTCACCACCCGGCGGGGGGGCCGACGAGCAGTACTTC
.	TRBV9	TRBJ2-5	.	CASSVAGGRQETQYF	TGTGCCAGCAGCGTAGCGGGGGGCAGACAAGAGACCCAGTACTTC
TRBD2	TRBV2	TRBJ2-1	.	CASSRKTSGVSSYNEQFF	TGTGCCAGCAGCAGAAAGACTAGCGGGGTGAGCTCCTACAATGAGCAGTTCTTC
.	TRBV5-1	TRBJ2-2	.	CASSSRGRDTGELFF	TGCGCCAGCAGCAGCAGGGGAAGGGACACCGGGGAGCTGTTTTTT
.	TRBV7-9	TRBJ1-2	.	CASNTITGESYGYTF	TGTGCCAGCAACACAATTACGGGGGAATCCTATGGCTACACCTTC